The clone carrying this TCR beta chain has only a few counts. As yet, its antigen is unknown. Time point given: newly diagnosed GD, antithyroid drugs for less than 3 months. TCR sequences were obtained from RNA taken from PBMCs. This record belongs to a study of regulatory T cells in long-lasting Graves disease. The TCR beta library used iRepertoire HTBI primers with Arm-PCR amplification of CDR3. TCRdb processed the multiplex PCR reads anew with MiXCR; each CDR3 protein has one entry. The sample has approximately 560,000 distinct CDR3 sequences, about 16% seen once; the top ten hold more than 10%. V was shortened by 4 bases and J by 0 bases, with 19 bases between the two germline ends. Looked up from germline, CDR1 is SGHRS and CDR2 is YFSETQ. This CDR3 spans 17 amino acids. Regarding the study as a whole: The number of shared public clonotypes was higher in persistent patients (roughly 2,800) than new patients (966).

This sample also appeared in a second study, on T cells in Graves' hyperthyroidism and ophthalmopathy. That study reports: The study enrolled patients aged 18 to 65 with newly diagnosed hyperthyroidism of under 2 months' duration. HTBI primers were used for first-round RT-PCR of the TCR CDR3.

The TCR sequence derives from a man aged 18-30 years with Graves disease. The chain carries TRBV5-1 and TRBJ1-1; possible D gene TRBD1, 5 bases. This specimen was peripheral blood mononuclear cells (PBMCs), taken at new diagnosis, from a patient treated with antithyroid drugs. The CDR3 sequence: CASSPLDQGGMNTEAFF. In nucleotides, the CDR3 is TGCGCCAGCAGCCCGCTTGATCAGGGAGGCATGAACACTGAAGCTTTCTTT.